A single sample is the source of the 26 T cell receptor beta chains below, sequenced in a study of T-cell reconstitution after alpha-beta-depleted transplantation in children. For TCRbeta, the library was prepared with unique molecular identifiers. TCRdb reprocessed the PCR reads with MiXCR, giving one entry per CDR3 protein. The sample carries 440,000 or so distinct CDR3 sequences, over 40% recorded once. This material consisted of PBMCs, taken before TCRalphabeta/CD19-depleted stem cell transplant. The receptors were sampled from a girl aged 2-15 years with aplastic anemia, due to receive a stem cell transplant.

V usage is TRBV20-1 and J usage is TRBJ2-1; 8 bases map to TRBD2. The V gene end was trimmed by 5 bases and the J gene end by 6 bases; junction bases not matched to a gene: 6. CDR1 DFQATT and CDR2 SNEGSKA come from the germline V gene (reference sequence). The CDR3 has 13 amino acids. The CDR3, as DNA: TGCAGTGCTGAAGGCGGGACTAGCAATGAGCAGTTCTTC. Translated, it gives CSAEGGTSNEQFF.

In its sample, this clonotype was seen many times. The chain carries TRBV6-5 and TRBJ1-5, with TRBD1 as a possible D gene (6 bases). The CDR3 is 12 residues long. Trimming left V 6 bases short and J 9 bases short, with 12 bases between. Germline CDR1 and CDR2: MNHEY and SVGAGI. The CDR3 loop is CASRSPRGPQHF. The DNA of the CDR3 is TGTGCCAGCAGGAGTCCCAGGGGGCCCCAGCATTTT.

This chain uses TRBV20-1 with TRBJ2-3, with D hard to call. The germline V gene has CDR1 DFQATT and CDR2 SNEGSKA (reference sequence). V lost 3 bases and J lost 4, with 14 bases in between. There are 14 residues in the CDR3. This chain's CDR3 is CSARFPPRSDTQYF. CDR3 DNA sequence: TGCAGTGCTAGGTTCCCACCTCGGTCAGATACGCAGTATTTT.

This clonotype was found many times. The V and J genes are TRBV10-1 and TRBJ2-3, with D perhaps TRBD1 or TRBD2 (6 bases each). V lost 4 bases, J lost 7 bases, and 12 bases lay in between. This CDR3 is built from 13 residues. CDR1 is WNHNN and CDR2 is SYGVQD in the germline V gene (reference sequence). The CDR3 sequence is CASSVTGRNTQYF. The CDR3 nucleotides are TGCGCCAGCAGTGTAACAGGGAGGAATACGCAGTATTTT.

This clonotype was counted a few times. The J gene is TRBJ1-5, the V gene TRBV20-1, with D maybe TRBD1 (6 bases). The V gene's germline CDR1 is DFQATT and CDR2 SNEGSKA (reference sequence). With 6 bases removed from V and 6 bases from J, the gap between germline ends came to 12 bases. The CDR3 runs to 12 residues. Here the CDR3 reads CSATAGAQPQHF. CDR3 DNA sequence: TGCAGTGCCACCGCAGGGGCTCAGCCCCAGCATTTT.

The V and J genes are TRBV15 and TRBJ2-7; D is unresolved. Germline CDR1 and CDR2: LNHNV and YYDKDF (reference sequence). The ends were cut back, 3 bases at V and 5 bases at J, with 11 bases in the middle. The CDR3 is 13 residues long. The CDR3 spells CATSSKYVHEQYF. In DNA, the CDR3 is TGTGCCACCAGCAGCAAGTATGTCCACGAGCAGTACTTC.

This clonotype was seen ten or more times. The chain's CDR3 is CASRRDGAGEDTQYF. The CDR3 coding sequence is TGTGCCAGCAGGAGGGACGGAGCGGGTGAAGATACGCAGTATTTT. J is TRBJ2-3 and V is TRBV6-1, with D possibly being TRBD2 (6 bases). V was clipped by 6 bases and J by 5 bases, with 18 bases between them. Germline-derived CDR1 and CDR2 are MNHNS and SASEGT. The CDR3 extends over 15 amino acids.

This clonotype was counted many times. CDR3 nucleotides: TGTGCCAGCAGTTTATTAACAGGGTCCTACGAGCAGTACTTC. This sequence encodes CASSLLTGSYEQYF. This chain joins TRBV28 and TRBJ2-7; TRBD1 might be the D (6 bases). Per the germline V gene, CDR1 is MDHEN and CDR2 is SYDVKM. Trimming left V 1 base short and J 1 base short, with 8 bases between. The CDR3 contains 14 residues. Filled out from reference TRBV28 and TRBJ2-7, the complete variable domain reads DVKVTQSSRYLVKRTGEKVFLECVQDMDHENMFWYRQDPGLGLRLIYFSYDVKMKEKGDIPEGYSVSREKKERFSLILESASTNQTSMYLCASSLLTGSYEQYFGPGTRLTVT.

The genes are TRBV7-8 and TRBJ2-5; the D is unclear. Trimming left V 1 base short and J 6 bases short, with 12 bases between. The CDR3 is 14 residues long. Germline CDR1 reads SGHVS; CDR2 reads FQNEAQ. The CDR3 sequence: CASSLVMNIQTQYF. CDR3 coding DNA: TGTGCCAGCAGCTTAGTGATGAACATCCAGACCCAGTACTTC.

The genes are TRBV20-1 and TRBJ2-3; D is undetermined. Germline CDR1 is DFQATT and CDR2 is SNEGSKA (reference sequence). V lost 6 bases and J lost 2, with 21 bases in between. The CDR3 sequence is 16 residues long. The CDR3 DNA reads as TGCAGTGCCCCCTCGGAGCTCGGCTACTTCACAGATACGCAGTATTTT. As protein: CSAPSELGYFTDTQYF.

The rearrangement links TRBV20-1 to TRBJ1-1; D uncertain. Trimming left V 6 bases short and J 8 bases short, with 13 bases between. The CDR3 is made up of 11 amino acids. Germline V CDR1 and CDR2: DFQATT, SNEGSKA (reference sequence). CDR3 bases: TGCAGTGCCAAGAGGGAGGCGGAAGCTTTCTTT. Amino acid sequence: CSAKREAEAFF.

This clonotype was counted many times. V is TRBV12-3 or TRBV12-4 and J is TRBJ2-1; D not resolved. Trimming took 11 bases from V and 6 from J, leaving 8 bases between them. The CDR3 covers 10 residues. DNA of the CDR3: TGTGCCGCTTTGTCCAATGAGCAGTTCTTC. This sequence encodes CAALSNEQFF.

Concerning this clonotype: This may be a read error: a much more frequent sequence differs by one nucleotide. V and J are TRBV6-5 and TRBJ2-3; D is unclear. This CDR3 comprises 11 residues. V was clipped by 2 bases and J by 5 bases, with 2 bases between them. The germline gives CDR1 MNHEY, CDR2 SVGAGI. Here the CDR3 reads CASSYIDTQYF. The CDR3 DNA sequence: TGTGCCAGCAGTTACATAGATACGCAGTATTTT.

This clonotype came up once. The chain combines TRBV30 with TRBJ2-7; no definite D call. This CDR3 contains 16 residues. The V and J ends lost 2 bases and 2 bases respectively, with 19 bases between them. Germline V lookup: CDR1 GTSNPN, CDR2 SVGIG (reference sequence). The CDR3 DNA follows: TGTGCCTGGAGTACGTATTACCGGTTTCATACCTACGAGCAGTACTTC. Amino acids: CAWSTYYRFHTYEQYF.

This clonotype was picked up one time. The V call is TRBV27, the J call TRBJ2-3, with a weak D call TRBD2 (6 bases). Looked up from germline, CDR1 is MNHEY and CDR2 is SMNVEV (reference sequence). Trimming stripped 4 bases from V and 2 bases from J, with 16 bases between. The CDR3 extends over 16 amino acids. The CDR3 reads CASSSTGVLTTDTQYF. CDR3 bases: TGTGCCAGCAGTTCGACGGGAGTCCTCACCACAGATACGCAGTATTTT.

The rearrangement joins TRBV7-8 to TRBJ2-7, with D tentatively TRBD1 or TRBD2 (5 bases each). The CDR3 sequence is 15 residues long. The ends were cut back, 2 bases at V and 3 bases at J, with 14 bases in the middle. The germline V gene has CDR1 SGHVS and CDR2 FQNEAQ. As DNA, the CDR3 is TGTGCCAGCAGCTTATTGGTGGGGACCTTCTACGAGCAGTACTTC. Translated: CASSLLVGTFYEQYF. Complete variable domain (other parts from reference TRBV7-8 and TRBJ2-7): GAGVSQSPRYKVAKRGQDVALRCDPISGHVSLFWYQQALGQGPEFLTYFQNEAQLDKSGLPSDRFFAERPEGSVSTLKIQRTQQEDSAVYLCASSLLVGTFYEQYFGPGTRLTVT.

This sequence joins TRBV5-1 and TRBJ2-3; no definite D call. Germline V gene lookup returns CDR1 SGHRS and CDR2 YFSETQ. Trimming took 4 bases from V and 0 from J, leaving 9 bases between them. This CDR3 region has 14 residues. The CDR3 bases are TGCGCCAGCAGCCCATTCGAGAGCACAGATACGCAGTATTTT. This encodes CASSPFESTDTQYF.

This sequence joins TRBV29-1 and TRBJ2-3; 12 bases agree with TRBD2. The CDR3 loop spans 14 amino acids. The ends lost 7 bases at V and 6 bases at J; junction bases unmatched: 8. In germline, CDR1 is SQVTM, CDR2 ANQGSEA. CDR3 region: CSAVGLAGEDTQYF. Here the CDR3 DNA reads TGCAGCGCCGTGGGACTAGCGGGTGAGGATACGCAGTATTTT.

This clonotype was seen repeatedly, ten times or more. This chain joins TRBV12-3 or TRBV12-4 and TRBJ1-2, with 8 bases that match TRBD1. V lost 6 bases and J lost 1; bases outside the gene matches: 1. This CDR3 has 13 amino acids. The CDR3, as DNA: TGTGCCAGCAGACAGGGGGGTAACTATGGCTACACCTTC. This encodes CASRQGGNYGYTF.

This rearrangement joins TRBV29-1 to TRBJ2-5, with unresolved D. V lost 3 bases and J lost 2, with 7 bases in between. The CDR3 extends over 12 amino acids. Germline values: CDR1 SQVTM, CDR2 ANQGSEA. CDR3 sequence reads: CSVDRTQETQYF. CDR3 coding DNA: TGCAGCGTTGACAGAACACAAGAGACCCAGTACTTC.

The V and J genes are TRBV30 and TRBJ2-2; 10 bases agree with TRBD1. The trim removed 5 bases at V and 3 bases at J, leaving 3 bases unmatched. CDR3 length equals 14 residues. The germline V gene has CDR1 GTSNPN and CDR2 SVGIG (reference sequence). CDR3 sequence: CAWDRGRHTGELFF. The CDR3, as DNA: TGTGCCTGGGACAGGGGGCGTCACACCGGGGAGCTGTTTTTT.

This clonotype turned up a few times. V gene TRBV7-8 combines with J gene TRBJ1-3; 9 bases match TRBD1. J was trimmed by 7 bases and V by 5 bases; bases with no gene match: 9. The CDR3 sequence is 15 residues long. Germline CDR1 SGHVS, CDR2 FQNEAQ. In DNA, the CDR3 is TGTGCCAGCAGCCCAGGACAGGGGATGGGGAACACCATATATTTT. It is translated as CASSPGQGMGNTIYF.

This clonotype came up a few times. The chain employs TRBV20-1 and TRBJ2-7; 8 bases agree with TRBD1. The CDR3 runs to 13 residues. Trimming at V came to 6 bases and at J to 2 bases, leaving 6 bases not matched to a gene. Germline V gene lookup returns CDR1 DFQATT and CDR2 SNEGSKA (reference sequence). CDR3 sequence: CSAINRGTYEQYF. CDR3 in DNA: TGCAGTGCGATAAACAGGGGGACCTACGAGCAGTACTTC.

In DNA form, the CDR3 reads TGTGCCAGCTCCATCGGGGGGGGCGCAGACTATGGCTACACCTTC. The encoded protein is CASSIGGGADYGYTF. This chain uses TRBV28 with TRBJ1-2; D may be TRBD1 (6 bases). Germline assignment: CDR1 MDHEN and CDR2 SYDVKM. The CDR3 spans 15 residues. V shed 8 bases and J shed 3 bases, with 19 bases lying between them.

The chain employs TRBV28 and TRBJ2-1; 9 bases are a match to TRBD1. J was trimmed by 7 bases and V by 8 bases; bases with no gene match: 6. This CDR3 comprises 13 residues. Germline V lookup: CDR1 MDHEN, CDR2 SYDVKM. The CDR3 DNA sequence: TGTGCCAGCCAGGACAGGGGAGGAAATGAGCAGTTCTTC. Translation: CASQDRGGNEQFF.

CDR3 loop: CSGLTEAYEQYF. CDR3 nucleotides: TGCAGCGGACTGACTGAAGCCTACGAGCAGTACTTC. The chain employs TRBV29-1 and TRBJ2-7; no firm D call. Trimming removed 7 bases from V and 2 bases from J, with 12 bases in between. Germline CDR1 and CDR2: SQVTM and ANQGSEA. This CDR3 contains 12 residues.